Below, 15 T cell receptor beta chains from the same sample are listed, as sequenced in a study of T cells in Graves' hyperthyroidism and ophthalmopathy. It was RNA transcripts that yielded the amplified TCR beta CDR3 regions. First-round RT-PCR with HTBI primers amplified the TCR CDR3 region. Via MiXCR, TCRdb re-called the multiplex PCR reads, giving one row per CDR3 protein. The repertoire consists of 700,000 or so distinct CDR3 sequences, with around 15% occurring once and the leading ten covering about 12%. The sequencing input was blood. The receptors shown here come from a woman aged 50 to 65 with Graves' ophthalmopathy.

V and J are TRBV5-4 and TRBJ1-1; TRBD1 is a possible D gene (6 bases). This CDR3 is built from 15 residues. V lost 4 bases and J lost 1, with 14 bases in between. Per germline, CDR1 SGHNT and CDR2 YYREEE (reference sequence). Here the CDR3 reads CASSGTGSPNTEAFF. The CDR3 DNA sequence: TGTGCCAGCAGCGGAACAGGGTCCCCGAACACTGAAGCTTTCTTT.

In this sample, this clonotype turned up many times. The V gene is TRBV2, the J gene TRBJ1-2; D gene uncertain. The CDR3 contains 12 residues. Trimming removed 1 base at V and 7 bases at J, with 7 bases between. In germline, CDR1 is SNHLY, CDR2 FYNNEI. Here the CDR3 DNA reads TGTGCCAGCAGTGAAGAGGGAGGTGGCTACACCTTC. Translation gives CASSEEGGGYTF.

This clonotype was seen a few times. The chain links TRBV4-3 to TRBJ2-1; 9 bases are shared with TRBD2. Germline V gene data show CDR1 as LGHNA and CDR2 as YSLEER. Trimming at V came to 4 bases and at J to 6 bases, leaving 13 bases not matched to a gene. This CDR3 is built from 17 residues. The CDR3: CASSPGIAGVVLNEQFF. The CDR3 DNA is TGCGCCAGCAGCCCTGGAATAGCGGGAGTGGTCCTCAATGAGCAGTTCTTC.

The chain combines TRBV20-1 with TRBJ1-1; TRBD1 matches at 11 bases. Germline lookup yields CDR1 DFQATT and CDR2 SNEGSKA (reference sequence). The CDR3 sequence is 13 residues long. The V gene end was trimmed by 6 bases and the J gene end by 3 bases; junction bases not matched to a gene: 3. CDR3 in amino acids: CSAPGQGDTEAFF. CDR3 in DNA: TGCAGTGCGCCGGGACAGGGGGACACTGAAGCTTTCTTT.

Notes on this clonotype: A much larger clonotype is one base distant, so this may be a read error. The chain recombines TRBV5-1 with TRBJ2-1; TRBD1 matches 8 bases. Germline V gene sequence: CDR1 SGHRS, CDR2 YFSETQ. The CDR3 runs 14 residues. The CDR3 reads CASSQGASYNEQSF. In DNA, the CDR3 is TGCGCCAGCAGCCAGGGGGCTTCCTACAATGAGCAGTCCTTC.

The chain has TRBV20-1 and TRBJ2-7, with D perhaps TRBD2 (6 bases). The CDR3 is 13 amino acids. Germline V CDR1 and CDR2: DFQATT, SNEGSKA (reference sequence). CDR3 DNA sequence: TGCAGCTCTTGGGGAGGTACATCCTACGAGCAGTACTTC. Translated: CSSWGGTSYEQYF.

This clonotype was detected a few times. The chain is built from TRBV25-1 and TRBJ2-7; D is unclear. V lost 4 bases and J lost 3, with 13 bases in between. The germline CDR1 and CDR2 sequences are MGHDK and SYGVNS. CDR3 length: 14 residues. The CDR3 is CASSGANPGYEQYF. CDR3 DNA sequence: TGTGCCAGCAGTGGGGCTAACCCCGGCTACGAGCAGTACTTC.

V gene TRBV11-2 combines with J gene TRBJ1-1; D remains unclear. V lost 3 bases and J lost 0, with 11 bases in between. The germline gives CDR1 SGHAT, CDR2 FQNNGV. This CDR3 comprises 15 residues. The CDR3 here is CASSLSQVLNTEAFF. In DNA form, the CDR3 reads TGTGCCAGCAGCTTGTCGCAGGTGCTGAACACTGAAGCTTTCTTT. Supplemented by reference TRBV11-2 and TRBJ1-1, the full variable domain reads EAGVAQSPRYKIIEKRQSVAFWCNPISGHATLYWYQQILGQGPKLLIQFQNNGVVDDSQLPKDRFSAERLKGVDSTLKIQPAKLEDSAVYLCASSLSQVLNTEAFFGQGTRLTVV.

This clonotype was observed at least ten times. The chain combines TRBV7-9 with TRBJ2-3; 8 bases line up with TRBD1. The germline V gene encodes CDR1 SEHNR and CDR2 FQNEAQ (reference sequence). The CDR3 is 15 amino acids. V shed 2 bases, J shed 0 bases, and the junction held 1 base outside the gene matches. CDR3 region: CASSLWTGSTDTQYF. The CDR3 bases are TGTGCCAGCAGCTTATGGACAGGGAGCACAGATACGCAGTATTTT.

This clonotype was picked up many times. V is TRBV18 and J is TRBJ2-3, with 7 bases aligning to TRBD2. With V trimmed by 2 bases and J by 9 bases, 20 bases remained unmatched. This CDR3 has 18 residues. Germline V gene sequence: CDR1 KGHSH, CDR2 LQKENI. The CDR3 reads CASSPILAALPLWGTQYF. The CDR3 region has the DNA TGTGCCAGCTCACCAATTCTAGCGGCCTTGCCTCTCTGGGGCACGCAGTATTTT.

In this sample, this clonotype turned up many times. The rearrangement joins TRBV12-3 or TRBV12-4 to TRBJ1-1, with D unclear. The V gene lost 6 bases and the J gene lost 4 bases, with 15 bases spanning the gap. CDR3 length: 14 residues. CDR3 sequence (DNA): TGTGCCAGCAGATTGTGGGGATTGGGCACTGAAGCTTTCTTT. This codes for CASRLWGLGTEAFF.

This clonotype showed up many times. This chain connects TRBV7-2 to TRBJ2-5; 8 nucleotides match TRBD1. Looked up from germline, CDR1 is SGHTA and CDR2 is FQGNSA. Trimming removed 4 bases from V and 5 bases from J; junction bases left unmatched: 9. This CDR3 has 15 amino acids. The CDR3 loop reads CASSYFGQGLETQYF. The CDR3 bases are TGTGCCAGCAGCTACTTTGGACAGGGTTTGGAGACCCAGTACTTC.

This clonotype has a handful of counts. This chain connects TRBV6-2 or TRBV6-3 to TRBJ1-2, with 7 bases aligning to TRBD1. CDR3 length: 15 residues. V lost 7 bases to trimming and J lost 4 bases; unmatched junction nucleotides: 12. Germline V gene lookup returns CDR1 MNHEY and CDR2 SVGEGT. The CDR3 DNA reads TGTGCCAGCAACGAGCCGGGACAGCCGACCTATGGCTACACCTTC. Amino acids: CASNEPGQPTYGYTF.

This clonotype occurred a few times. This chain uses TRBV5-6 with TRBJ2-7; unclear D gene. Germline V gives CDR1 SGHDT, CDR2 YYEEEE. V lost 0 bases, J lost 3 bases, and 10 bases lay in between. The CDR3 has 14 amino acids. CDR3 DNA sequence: TGTGCCAGCAGCTTGGGGCGCCAGGACTACGAGCAGTACTTC. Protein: CASSLGRQDYEQYF. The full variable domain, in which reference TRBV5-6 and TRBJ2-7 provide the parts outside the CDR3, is DAGVTQSPTHLIKTRGQQVTLRCSPKSGHDTVSWYQQALGQGPQFIFQYYEEEERQRGNFPDRFSGHQFPNYSSELNVNALLLGDSALYLCASSLGRQDYEQYFGPGTRLTVT.

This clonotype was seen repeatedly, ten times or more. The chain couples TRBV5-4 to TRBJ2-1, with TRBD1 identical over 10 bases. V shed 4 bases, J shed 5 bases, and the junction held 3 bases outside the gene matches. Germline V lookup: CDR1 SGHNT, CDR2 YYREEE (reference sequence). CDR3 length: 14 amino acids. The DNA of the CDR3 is TGTGCCAGCAGCGGACAGGGGGGTAACAATGAGCAGTTCTTC. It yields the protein CASSGQGGNNEQFF.